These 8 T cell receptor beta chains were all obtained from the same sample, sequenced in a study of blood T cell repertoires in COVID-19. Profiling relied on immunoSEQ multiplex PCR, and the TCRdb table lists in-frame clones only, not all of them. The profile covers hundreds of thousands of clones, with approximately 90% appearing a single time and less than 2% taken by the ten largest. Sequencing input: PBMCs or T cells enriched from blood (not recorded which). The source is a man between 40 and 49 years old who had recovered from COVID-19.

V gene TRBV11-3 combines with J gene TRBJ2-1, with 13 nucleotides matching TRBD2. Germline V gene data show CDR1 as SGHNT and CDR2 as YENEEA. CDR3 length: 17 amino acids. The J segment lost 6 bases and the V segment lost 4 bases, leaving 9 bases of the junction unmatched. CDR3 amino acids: CASSSHSTSGRANEQFF. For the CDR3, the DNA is TGTGCCAGCAGCTCACACTCTACTAGCGGGAGGGCCAATGAGCAGTTCTTC.

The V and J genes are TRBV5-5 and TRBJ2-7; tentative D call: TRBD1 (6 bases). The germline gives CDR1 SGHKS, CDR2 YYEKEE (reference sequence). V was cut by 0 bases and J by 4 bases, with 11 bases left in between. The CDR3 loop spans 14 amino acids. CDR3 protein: CASSLAWGQYEQYF. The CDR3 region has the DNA TGTGCCAGCAGCTTGGCCTGGGGGCAATACGAGCAGTACTTC.

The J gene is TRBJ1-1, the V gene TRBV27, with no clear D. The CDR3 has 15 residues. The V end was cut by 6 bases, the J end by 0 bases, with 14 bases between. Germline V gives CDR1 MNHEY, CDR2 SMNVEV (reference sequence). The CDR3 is CASSPAAGLNTEAFF. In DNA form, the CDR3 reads TGTGCCAGCAGCCCCGCCGCCGGGTTGAACACTGAAGCTTTCTTT.

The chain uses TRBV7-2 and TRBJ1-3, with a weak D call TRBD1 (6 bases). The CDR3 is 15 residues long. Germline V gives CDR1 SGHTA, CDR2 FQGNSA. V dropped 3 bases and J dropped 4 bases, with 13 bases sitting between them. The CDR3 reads CASSFQGGGGNTIYF. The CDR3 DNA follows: TGTGCCAGCAGCTTCCAGGGAGGGGGGGGAAACACCATATATTTT.

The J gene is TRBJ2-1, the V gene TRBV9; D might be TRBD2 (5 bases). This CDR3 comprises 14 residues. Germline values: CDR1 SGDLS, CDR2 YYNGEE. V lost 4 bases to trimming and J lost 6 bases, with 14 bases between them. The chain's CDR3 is CASSPRSGSNEQFF. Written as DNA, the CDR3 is TGTGCCAGCAGCCCACGATCGGGGAGCAATGAGCAGTTCTTC.

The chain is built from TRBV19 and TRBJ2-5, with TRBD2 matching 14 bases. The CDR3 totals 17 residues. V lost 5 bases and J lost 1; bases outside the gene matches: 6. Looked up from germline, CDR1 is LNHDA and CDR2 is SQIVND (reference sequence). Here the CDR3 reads CASSGRTSGRFQETQYF. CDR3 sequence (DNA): TGTGCCAGTAGTGGGCGGACTAGCGGGAGGTTCCAAGAGACCCAGTACTTC.

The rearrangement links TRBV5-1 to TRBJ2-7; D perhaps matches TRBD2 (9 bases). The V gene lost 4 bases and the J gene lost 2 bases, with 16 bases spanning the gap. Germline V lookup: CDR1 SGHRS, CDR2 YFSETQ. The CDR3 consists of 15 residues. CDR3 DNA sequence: TGCGCCAGCAGCCCAGGGGGCGGGGGGGCCTACGAGCAGTACTTC. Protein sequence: CASSPGGGGAYEQYF.

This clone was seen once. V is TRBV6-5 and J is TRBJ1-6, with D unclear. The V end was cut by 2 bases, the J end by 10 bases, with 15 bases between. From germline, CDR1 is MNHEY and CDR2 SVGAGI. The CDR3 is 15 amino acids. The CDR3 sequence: CASSYTTVINSPLHF. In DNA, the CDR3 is TGTGCCAGCAGTTACACCACAGTAATCAACTCACCCCTCCACTTT.